This T cell receptor (beta chain) was sequenced in a study of vaccination effects on CD4 cells after COVID-19. V lost 0 bases and J lost 3, with 13 bases in between. This CDR3 is built from 16 residues. Germline values: CDR1 SGDLS, CDR2 YYNGEE. The repertoire was sequenced with immunoSEQ multiplex PCR; TCRdb's copy has only in-frame clones and lacks some. The top ten hold 33% of the sample, which has about 37,000 clones, approximately 73% seen once. Notes on this clone: Its antigen is unknown.

Viral peptide pool expansion of antigen-specific CD4+ T cells preceded sequencing in the ViraFEST assay. CD4+ T cells were isolated after 10 days of culture. The person's infection with SARS-CoV-2, confirmed by PCR, took place between March and December 2020. The source is a human donor who had a prior SARS-CoV-2 infection. The sample consisted of CD4+ T cells from PBMCs cultured with a peptide pool, taken before COVID-19 vaccination. The chain is built from TRBV9 and TRBJ1-3; D uncertain. CDR3 amino acids: CASSVVTGGGGNTIYF. In DNA, the CDR3 is TGTGCCAGCAGCGTAGTAACTGGAGGTGGTGGAAACACCATATATTTT.